These 2 T cell receptor beta chains were sequenced from one sample in a study of shared clonotypes between healthy human individuals (dated by TCRdb to 2018 to 2020). CD8 naive samples consisted of CD45RO-negative cells that were positively selected for CCR7, yielding a CD45RA+CCR7+ population without TemRA cells. Receptor libraries were prepared by the immunoSEQ multiplex PCR assay. TCRdb holds this immuneACCESS table with in-frame rearrangements only. Some clones are missing; in checked studies, unresolved V genes explain under half, and the rest has no known cause. The sample table contains approximately 840,000 clones; only one count was recorded for roughly 96% of them. The ten largest clones add up to less than 0.25% of the sample. Sequenced material: naive CD8+ T cells sorted from blood. The label giving this sample's cell subset or site can be read as: CD45RA+CCR7+. The receptors originated from a young man in good health.

The V and J genes are TRBV5-5 and TRBJ2-5; 8 nucleotides line up with TRBD2. The germline V gene encodes CDR1 SGHKS and CDR2 YYEKEE (reference sequence). V gave up 0 bases and J gave up 3 bases; unmatched junction bases: 4. CDR3 length equals 15 residues. The CDR3 loop reads CASSLVGSGKETQYF. DNA of the CDR3: TGTGCCAGCAGCTTGGTGGGTAGCGGGAAAGAGACCCAGTACTTC.

This sequence joins TRBV19 and TRBJ1-5; D unclear. Looked up from germline, CDR1 is LNHDA and CDR2 is SQIVND (reference sequence). Trimming stripped 5 bases from V and 5 bases from J, with 13 bases between. The CDR3 loop spans 14 amino acids. The CDR3 protein is CASSVYLGDQPQHF. The CDR3 DNA reads as TGTGCCAGTAGTGTGTATTTGGGTGATCAGCCCCAGCATTTT.